Listed below are T cell receptor beta chains from one sample, sequenced in a study of identical twins. Using its own MiXCR run on the 5' RACE reads, TCRdb lists one record per CDR3 protein. The sample lists approximately 690,000 distinct CDR3 sequences; around 6.1% were seen once. Sequencing used naive T cells sorted from blood. Receptors were obtained from a man aged 18 to 30 in good health. Both conserved end residues are part of each CDR3. The D gene is left open where the match is weak. A row's size may be missing; if present it is once, few, many or a size class.

>TRBJ2-5|many|TRBV4-3|-
CASSQDRRAQETQYF
TGCGCCAGCAGCCAAGATCGTCGGGCACAAGAGACCCAGTACTTC
>TRBJ2-7|many|TRBV6-2/TRBV6-3|TRBD1
CASSYSQGQGTYEQYF
TGTGCCAGCAGTTACTCGCAAGGACAGGGGACCTACGAGCAGTACTTC
>TRBJ2-1|-|TRBV15|-
CATSRDTGYEQFF
TGTGCCACCAGCAGAGATACTGGCTATGAGCAGTTCTTC
>TRBJ2-2|few|TRBV7-7|-
CASSFQQTGELFF
TGTGCCAGCAGCTTCCAACAGACCGGGGAGCTGTTTTTT
>TRBJ1-6|many|TRBV5-4|-
CASSLKSGNSYNSPLHF
TGTGCCAGCAGCTTGAAGTCAGGGAACTCCTATAATTCACCCCTCCACTTT
>TRBJ2-7|many|TRBV29-1|TRBD1
CSVPTGGGNEQYF
TGCAGCGTTCCGACAGGGGGAGGAAACGAGCAGTACTTC
>TRBJ2-1|-|TRBV14|-
CASSQDQKRRLRNEQFF
TGTGCCAGCAGCCAAGATCAAAAGCGGCGGCTACGCAATGAGCAGTTCTTC
>TRBJ2-1|many|TRBV4-1|TRBD2
CASSQDNSGGLAGGAYNEQFF
TGCGCCAGCAGCCAAGATAATTCCGGGGGACTAGCGGGGGGAGCCTACAATGAGCAGTTCTTC
>TRBJ1-2|-|TRBV5-4|TRBD1
CASSADRVANYGYTF
TGTGCCAGCAGCGCGGACAGGGTCGCTAACTATGGCTACACCTTC
>TRBJ1-5|-|TRBV7-9|-
CASSLGSSDQPQHF
TGTGCCAGCAGCTTGGGGAGTTCGGATCAGCCCCAGCATTTT
>TRBJ1-5|few|TRBV30|-
CAWSPPFIGQPQHF
TGTGCCTGGAGTCCTCCCTTCATCGGGCAGCCCCAGCATTTT
>TRBJ2-2|-|TRBV18|-
CASSPPVRTGELFF
TGTGCCAGCTCACCACCTGTCCGGACCGGGGAGCTGTTTTTT
>TRBJ2-7|few|TRBV6-2/TRBV6-3|-
CASSYEGREQYF
TGTGCCAGCAGTTATGAGGGGCGCGAGCAGTACTTC
>TRBJ2-3|many|TRBV12-3/TRBV12-4|-
CASRPGVLGSDTQYF
TGTGCCAGCAGACCGGGGGTCCTAGGGTCAGATACGCAGTATTTT
>TRBJ1-4|few|TRBV4-1|-
CASSQDFGGDYEKLFF
TGCGCCAGCAGCCAAGACTTTGGTGGGGACTATGAAAAACTGTTTTTT
>TRBJ2-3|many|TRBV12-3/TRBV12-4|-
CASVRPPSTDTQYF
TGTGCCAGCGTGAGACCACCTAGCACAGATACGCAGTATTTT
>TRBJ1-2|many|TRBV20-1|TRBD1
CSARGSHRGSYTF
TGCAGTGCTAGAGGATCGCACAGGGGGAGCTACACCTTC
>TRBJ2-3|-|TRBV5-5|-
CASSKTPGADTQYF
TGTGCCAGCAGCAAGACCCCAGGCGCAGATACGCAGTATTTT
>TRBJ2-3|-|TRBV20-1|TRBD2
CSEGLAGASDTQYF
TGCAGTGAGGGCTTAGCGGGAGCCTCAGATACGCAGTATTTT